These 11 T cell receptor beta chains share one sample of origin, sequenced in a study of T cells in Graves' hyperthyroidism and ophthalmopathy. The TCR beta CDR3 regions underwent amplification using RNA transcripts as the source. The study used the HTBI primer set for a first-round RT-PCR of the TCR CDR3. A single record per CDR3 protein comes from TCRdb applying MiXCR to the multiplex PCR reads. Among approximately 700,000 distinct CDR3 sequences listed, 15% to 20% were seen once. Sequenced material: blood. The origin of the receptors is a man aged 18 to 35 with Graves' hyperthyroidism.

This clonotype appeared many times. The rearrangement uses TRBV24-1 and TRBJ2-5; 10 bases are shared with TRBD1. There are 15 residues in the CDR3. Germline CDR1 is KGHDR and CDR2 is SFDVKD. With 1 base clipped from V and 4 bases from J, the junction kept 2 bases outside the gene matches. The CDR3 spells CATSDFGQGGETQYF. The CDR3 DNA follows: TGTGCCACCAGTGATTTCGGACAGGGGGGAGAGACCCAGTACTTC.

This clonotype was seen a handful of times. This chain links TRBV19 with TRBJ2-1, with no clear D. V lost 3 bases and J 4 bases, leaving 13 bases between the germline ends. CDR3 length: 15 amino acids. Germline V CDR1 and CDR2: LNHDA, SQIVND (reference sequence). Here the CDR3 reads CASSIREALYNEQFF. In nucleotides, the CDR3 is TGTGCCAGTAGTATTAGAGAAGCCCTTTACAATGAGCAGTTCTTC.

V gene TRBV27 combines with J gene TRBJ2-2; no firm D call. CDR3 length: 18 amino acids. V was trimmed by 5 bases and J by 0 bases, leaving 19 bases between them. The germline V gene encodes CDR1 MNHEY and CDR2 SMNVEV (reference sequence). In nucleotides, the CDR3 is TGTGCCAGCAGTGACCCCGGCCACAGACCTTCGAACACCGGGGAGCTGTTTTTT. Translation gives CASSDPGHRPSNTGELFF.

This clonotype was observed at least ten times. The chain employs TRBV7-9 and TRBJ2-1, with 11 positions matching TRBD1. Germline CDR1 is SEHNR and CDR2 is FQNEAQ (reference sequence). Losses at the gene ends were 5 bases for V and 7 bases for J; bases not matched to a gene: 7. CDR3 length: 15 amino acids. CDR3 protein: CASSEYRDRGNEQFF. The CDR3 DNA reads as TGTGCCAGCAGCGAATACCGGGACAGGGGGAATGAGCAGTTCTTC.

This clonotype was detected many times. The chain links TRBV28 to TRBJ2-1, with TRBD2 matching over 14 bases. V gave up 2 bases and J gave up 5 bases; unmatched junction bases: 5. The CDR3 is made up of 17 amino acids. Germline CDR1 and CDR2: MDHEN and SYDVKM. CDR3 sequence reads: CASSLGLAGGTHNEQFF. DNA for the CDR3: TGTGCCAGCAGTTTAGGACTAGCGGGAGGAACACACAATGAGCAGTTCTTC.

This clonotype was observed at least ten times. The chain is built from TRBV12-3 or TRBV12-4 and TRBJ1-2; tentatively, D is TRBD1 (5 bases). V was trimmed by 4 bases and J by 2 bases, leaving 8 bases between them. This CDR3 region has 13 residues. The DNA of the CDR3 is TGTGCCAGCAGTTCGACAGTGAACTATGGCTACACCTTC. The encoded protein is CASSSTVNYGYTF.

This clonotype has only a few counts. The V and J genes are TRBV5-1 and TRBJ2-7; 12 bases line up with TRBD1. The CDR3 contains 17 residues. Germline lookup yields CDR1 SGHRS and CDR2 YFSETQ. V gave up 0 bases and J gave up 7 bases; unmatched junction bases: 11. The CDR3 is CASSLAPGQGAPLEQYF. The DNA for the CDR3 is TGCGCCAGCAGCTTGGCCCCGGGACAGGGGGCACCCCTGGAGCAGTACTTC.

This clonotype was recorded many times. The chain has TRBV12-3 or TRBV12-4 and TRBJ2-5, with 9 bases matching TRBD2. With V trimmed by 7 bases and J by 4 bases, 4 bases remained unmatched. CDR3 length equals 13 residues. Written as DNA, the CDR3 is TGTGCCAGCACTTCAGCGGGAGGAGAGACCCAGTACTTC. It specifies CASTSAGGETQYF.

This clonotype has ten or more counts. The V call is TRBV19, the J call TRBJ2-3; 10 bases are a match to TRBD2. CDR3 size: 18 residues. From germline, CDR1 is LNHDA and CDR2 SQIVND (reference sequence). The V gene end was trimmed by 1 base and the J gene end by 1 base; junction bases not matched to a gene: 8. CDR3 loop: CASSIGSGTSVRTDTQYF. CDR3 in DNA: TGTGCCAGTAGTATAGGAAGCGGGACTAGCGTACGCACAGATACGCAGTATTTT.

This clonotype was observed a few times. The V and J genes are TRBV19 and TRBJ2-3; D possibly corresponds to TRBD1 (6 bases). CDR1 is LNHDA and CDR2 is SQIVND in the germline V gene (reference sequence). The CDR3 is 15 residues long. Between the trimmed V and J ends, which lost 3 bases and 5 bases, there was a span of 15 bases. Here the CDR3 DNA reads TGTGCCAGTAGTATTCTTGGGGGCGAGGAAGATACGCAGTATTTT. It is translated as CASSILGGEEDTQYF.

This clonotype appeared many times. The gene calls are TRBV20-1 and TRBJ2-7; TRBD2 might be the D (5 bases). V lost 0 bases, J lost 3 bases, and 12 bases lay in between. CDR3 size: 14 residues. Per germline, CDR1 DFQATT and CDR2 SNEGSKA (reference sequence). CDR3 residues: CSARDKAGNYEQYF. The CDR3, as DNA: TGCAGTGCTAGAGATAAAGCCGGGAACTACGAGCAGTACTTC.